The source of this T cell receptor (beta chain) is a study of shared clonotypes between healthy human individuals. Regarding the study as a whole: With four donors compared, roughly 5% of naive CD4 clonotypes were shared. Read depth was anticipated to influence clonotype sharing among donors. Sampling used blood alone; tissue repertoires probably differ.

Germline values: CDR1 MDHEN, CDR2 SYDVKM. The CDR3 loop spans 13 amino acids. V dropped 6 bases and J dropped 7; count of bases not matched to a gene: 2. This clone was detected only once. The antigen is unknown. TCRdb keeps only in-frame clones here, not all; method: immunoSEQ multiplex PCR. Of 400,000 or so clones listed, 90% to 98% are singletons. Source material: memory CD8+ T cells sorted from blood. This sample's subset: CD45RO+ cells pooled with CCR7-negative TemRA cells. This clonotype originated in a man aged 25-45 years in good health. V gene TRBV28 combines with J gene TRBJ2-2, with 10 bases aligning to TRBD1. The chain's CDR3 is CASRTGGIGELFF. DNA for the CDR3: TGTGCCAGCAGGACAGGGGGCATCGGGGAGCTGTTTTTT. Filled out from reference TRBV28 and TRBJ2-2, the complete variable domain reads DVKVTQSSRYLVKRTGEKVFLECVQDMDHENMFWYRQDPGLGLRLIYFSYDVKMKEKGDIPEGYSVSREKKERFSLILESASTNQTSMYLCASRTGGIGELFFGEGSRLTVL.